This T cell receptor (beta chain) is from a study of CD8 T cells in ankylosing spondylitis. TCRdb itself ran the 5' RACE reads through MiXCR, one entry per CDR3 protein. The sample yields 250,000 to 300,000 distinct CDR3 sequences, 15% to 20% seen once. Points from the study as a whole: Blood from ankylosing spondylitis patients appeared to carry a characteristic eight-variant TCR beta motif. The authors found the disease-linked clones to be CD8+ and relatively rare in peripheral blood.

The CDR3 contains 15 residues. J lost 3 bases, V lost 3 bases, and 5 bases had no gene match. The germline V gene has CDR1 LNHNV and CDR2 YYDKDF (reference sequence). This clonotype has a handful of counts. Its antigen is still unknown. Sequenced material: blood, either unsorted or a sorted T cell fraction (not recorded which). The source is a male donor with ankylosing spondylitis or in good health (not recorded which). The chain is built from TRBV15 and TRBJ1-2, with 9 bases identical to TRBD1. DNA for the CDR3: TGTGCCACCAGCAGGTTGGGGACAGGGTACTATGGCTACACCTTC. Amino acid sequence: CATSRLGTGYYGYTF.